Below, one T cell receptor (beta chain) is given with its context. The antigen remains unidentified. The sample belongs to a study of T cell repertoires in cytomegalovirus infection. Looking at the study overall: Indicated by public TCR beta signatures were CMV infection and matching HLA type.

Study-level results: Across the ex vivo response, the dominant clonotypes were HLA-C-restricted CMV-specific TCR beta clonotypes. Identification of carriers of CMV plus the relevant HLA was achieved through cumulative public TCR beta family frequency.

MiXCR, run by TCRdb on the reads, gives a single entry per CDR3 protein. This repertoire shows 450,000 to 650,000 distinct CDR3 sequences, more than 25% found once; its top ten account for 13%. The ends lost 6 bases at V and 5 bases at J; junction bases unmatched: 8. This CDR3 has 15 amino acids. Per germline, CDR1 MGHDK and CDR2 SYGVNS. This sequence was found in a human donor in good health (CMV status not recorded). Some clones in this sample may be carry-over from other donors' samples. The sequenced sample was PBMCs. V and J are TRBV25-1 and TRBJ2-5, with TRBD2 matching over 11 bases. The CDR3 nucleotides read TGTGCCAGCAGGGTAGCGGGAGGGCCGGGGGAGACCCAGTACTTC. This codes for CASRVAGGPGETQYF.